The entry below gives a single TCR beta chain sequence along with its context. The junction had 6 bases not matched to a gene; V was cut back by 4 bases and J by 3 bases. The CDR3 runs to 15 residues. Germline V lookup: CDR1 SEHNR, CDR2 FQNEAQ (reference sequence). This entry comes from a study of T cell changes during pregnancy in multiple sclerosis. Only in-frame clones appear in the TCRdb table, and some are missing; sequencing was by immunoSEQ multiplex PCR. The sample records about 76,000 clones, approximately 93% being singletons. The sequencing here drew on peripheral blood, taken in the second trimester of pregnancy. The clonotype originates from a female donor with multiple sclerosis, enrolled in a pregnancy study. V usage is TRBV7-9 and J usage is TRBJ1-2, with 9 bases matching TRBD1. The CDR3 is CASSSGTGLDYGYTF. DNA of the CDR3: TGTGCCAGCAGCTCCGGGACAGGGTTAGACTATGGCTACACCTTC. The full variable domain, completed using reference TRBV7-9 and TRBJ1-2, is DTGVSQNPRHKITKRGQNVTFRCDPISEHNRLYWYRQTLGQGPEFLTYFQNEAQLEKSRLLSDRFSAERPKGSFSTLEIQRTEQGDSAMYLCASSSGTGLDYGYTFGSGTRLTVV.